A single TCR beta chain is shown here with its context. Its target is unknown. Combining a sample-barcoded 5' primer with a J-beta primer mix, a second PCR ran for about 7 to 11 cycles. In TCRdb, the 5' RACE reads were re-called with MiXCR into one record per CDR3 protein. Seen here are around 1.5 million distinct CDR3 sequences, 30% to 35% observed once, and the top ten hold approximately 10%. CDR1 is SGHRS and CDR2 is YFSETQ in the germline V gene. The V and J ends lost 4 bases and 4 bases, in that order; junction bases with no gene match: 12. This CDR3 spans 16 amino acids. This sample is part of a study of blood T cells in healthy people across ages. The study, taken as a whole, reports: Investigators viewed diversity estimates from one million T cells as underestimates, the study reported.

The rearrangement links TRBV5-1 to TRBJ1-2; 8 positions agree with TRBD1. Sequencing input: blood. The TCR comes from a woman younger than 45 in good health. The CDR3 bases are TGCGCCAGCAGCGTCACCGGGACAGGAGCCCGCTATGGCTACACCTTC. This encodes CASSVTGTGARYGYTF. Combining the CDR3 with reference TRBV5-1 and TRBJ1-2 gives the whole variable domain KAGVTQTPRYLIKTRGQQVTLSCSPISGHRSVSWYQQTPGQGLQFLFEYFSETQRNKGNFPGRFSGRQFSNSRSEMNVSTLELGDSALYLCASSVTGTGARYGYTFGSGTRLTVV.